These 30 T cell receptor beta chains were all obtained from the same sample, sequenced in a study of cytomegalovirus exposure and HLA in healthy donors. Amplification used 60 Vbeta primers and 13 Jbeta primers. TCRdb's table, derived via immunoSEQ multiplex PCR, lists solely in-frame clones and lacks some. The sample yields some 180,000 clones, about four fifths seen once. Sequenced material: PBMCs. These receptors came from a woman aged 25-40 years in good health and CMV-seronegative.

This clone came up a few times. V and J are TRBV30 and TRBJ1-4; D gene unclear. The CDR3 has 13 residues. Germline CDR1 reads GTSNPN; CDR2 reads SVGIG (reference sequence). The V and J ends lost 1 base and 4 bases respectively, with 7 bases between them. CDR3 bases: TGTGCCTGGAGTGGCGGGGTTAATGAAAAACTGTTTTTT. As protein: CAWSGGVNEKLFF.

CDR3 amino acids: CASSLTGVGNQPQHF. The DNA for the CDR3 is TGCGCCAGCAGCCTGACAGGGGTTGGGAATCAGCCCCAGCATTTT. The chain links TRBV5-1 to TRBJ1-5; 8 bases line up with TRBD1. Trimming took 4 bases from V and 4 from J; bases not matched to a gene: 7. The CDR3 runs 15 residues. Germline CDR1 reads SGHRS; CDR2 reads YFSETQ.

The rearrangement joins TRBV27 to TRBJ1-4; unclear D gene. The V gene's germline CDR1 is MNHEY and CDR2 SMNVEV (reference sequence). V was shortened by 0 bases and J by 8 bases, with 10 bases between the two germline ends. CDR3 length: 14 residues. The CDR3: CASSLSWGGEKLFF. In DNA form, the CDR3 reads TGTGCCAGCAGTTTATCATGGGGAGGGGAAAAACTGTTTTTT.

In regard to this clone: It may be a read error: a sequence one base away is much more abundant. This chain's CDR3 is CASSPDSSGANVLTF. The CDR3 DNA reads TGTGCCAGCAGCCCTGACAGCTCTGGGGCCAACGTCCTGACTTTC. The V and J genes are TRBV5-4 and TRBJ2-6; tentative D call: TRBD1 (5 bases). Germline CDR1 is SGHNT and CDR2 is YYREEE (reference sequence). Trimming removed 4 bases from V and 0 bases from J, with 8 bases in between. CDR3 length equals 15 residues.

The V call is TRBV27, the J call TRBJ1-5, with TRBD1 matching over 7 bases. V shed 3 bases, J shed 0 bases, and the junction held 11 bases outside the gene matches. The CDR3 spans 18 residues. Germline V lookup: CDR1 MNHEY, CDR2 SMNVEV (reference sequence). This chain's CDR3 is CASSLGQTNRYSNQPQHF. CDR3 coding DNA: TGTGCCAGCAGTTTGGGACAGACAAACCGGTATAGCAATCAGCCCCAGCATTTT.

The rearrangement joins TRBV6-5 to TRBJ2-3; D is undetermined. Deletions cut 4 bases from V and 8 bases from J, with 7 bases between. CDR3 length: 11 residues. Germline assignment: CDR1 MNHEY and CDR2 SVGAGI. The CDR3 sequence is CASSFSGTQYF. The CDR3 nucleotides are TGTGCCAGCAGTTTCTCCGGTACGCAGTATTTT.

J is TRBJ2-2 and V is TRBV16; a possible D gene is TRBD1 (7 bases). From germline, CDR1 is KGHSY and CDR2 FQNENV. CDR3 length: 16 residues. Trimming left V 0 bases short and J 6 bases short, with 14 bases between. The DNA for the CDR3 is TGTGCCAGCAGCCAATCGAGCGCCAGGGGGGCCGGGGAGCTGTTTTTT. Its protein product is CASSQSSARGAGELFF. The complete variable domain, with remaining parts taken from reference TRBV16 and TRBJ2-2, reads GEEVAQTPKHLVRGEGQKAKLYCAPIKGHSYVFWYQQVLKNEFKFLISFQNENVFDETGMPKERFSAKCLPNSPCSLEIQATKLEDSAVYFCASSQSSARGAGELFFGEGSRLTVL.

The gene calls are TRBV5-1 and TRBJ2-7, with 7 bases aligning to TRBD1. The junction had 6 bases not matched to a gene; V was cut back by 1 base and J by 5 bases. There are 14 residues in the CDR3. Germline V gives CDR1 SGHRS, CDR2 YFSETQ. CDR3 sequence (DNA): TGCGCCAGCAGCTTGTACCAGGGGGTCAACGAGCAGTACTTC. Residues: CASSLYQGVNEQYF.

V usage is TRBV5-1 and J usage is TRBJ2-2, with 9 bases lining up with TRBD1. The CDR3 runs 15 residues. CDR1 SGHRS and CDR2 YFSETQ come from the germline V gene. V shed 0 bases, J shed 5 bases, and the junction held 2 bases outside the gene matches. The CDR3 spells CASSLDRGQTGELFF. DNA for the CDR3: TGCGCCAGCAGCTTGGACAGGGGGCAGACCGGGGAGCTGTTTTTT.

V is TRBV10-2 and J is TRBJ1-5; TRBD1 is a possible D gene (5 bases). This CDR3 is 15 amino acids long. V was pared by 5 bases and J by 5 bases, with 16 bases between. Germline V gene sequence: CDR1 WSHSY, CDR2 SAAADI. The CDR3 protein is CASSFSGGEYQPQHF. In DNA, the CDR3 is TGCGCCAGCAGTTTCTCCGGGGGGGAGTATCAGCCCCAGCATTTT.

This chain uses TRBV27 with TRBJ2-7; TRBD1 might be the D (6 bases). CDR1 is MNHEY, CDR2 SMNVEV, per germline (reference sequence). The CDR3 has 15 residues. The V and J ends lost 5 bases and 4 bases respectively, with 18 bases between them. The CDR3 nucleotides read TGTGCCAGCAGTCAACAGGGAGAAGGCCTTTACGAGCAGTACTTC. This sequence encodes CASSQQGEGLYEQYF.

The chain is built from TRBV15 and TRBJ2-7; D might be TRBD1 (5 bases). V gave up 5 bases and J gave up 2 bases, with 7 bases separating them. The CDR3 spans 12 residues. Germline V gives CDR1 LNHNV, CDR2 YYDKDF (reference sequence). In DNA form, the CDR3 reads TGTGCCACCAGCGACAGAGCCTACGAGCAGTACTTC. Translating it yields CATSDRAYEQYF. Full variable domain (rest looked up from reference TRBV15 and TRBJ2-7): DAMVIQNPRYQVTQFGKPVTLSCSQTLNHNVMYWYQQKSSQAPKLLFHYYDKDFNNEADTPDNFQSRRPNTSFCFLDIRSPGLGDTAMYLCATSDRAYEQYFGPGTRLTVT.

This clone showed up just a few times. The same CDR3 also results from other DNA sequences found in this sample. The rearrangement joins TRBV5-1 to TRBJ2-1; 9 bases map to TRBD2. V dropped 5 bases and J dropped 7; count of bases not matched to a gene: 13. CDR1 is SGHRS and CDR2 is YFSETQ in the germline V gene. The CDR3 consists of 16 residues. This chain's CDR3 is CASRKLGLALANEQFF. CDR3 DNA: TGCGCCAGCAGAAAACTGGGACTAGCACTTGCGAATGAGCAGTTCTTC.

The chain is built from TRBV2 and TRBJ2-6; D perhaps matches TRBD1 (6 bases). The V gene's germline CDR1 is SNHLY and CDR2 FYNNEI. CDR3 length: 17 amino acids. V was cut by 6 bases and J by 0 bases, with 15 bases left in between. DNA for the CDR3: TGTGCCAGCAGGAACAGGGTCTCGAGCTCTGGGGCCAACGTCCTGACTTTC. This sequence encodes CASRNRVSSSGANVLTF.

The chain has TRBV7-9 and TRBJ2-7; the D is unclear. Trimming removed 0 bases at V and 5 bases at J, with 14 bases between. The CDR3 runs 15 residues. Germline CDR1 is SEHNR and CDR2 is FQNEAQ (reference sequence). The CDR3 here is CASSLALQIFNEQYF. CDR3 DNA sequence: TGTGCCAGCAGCTTAGCGTTACAGATCTTCAACGAGCAGTACTTC.

Here the CDR3 DNA reads TGTGCCAGCAGCTTGGAGGGACTAGTCGGTGAGACCCAGTACTTC. Amino acids: CASSLEGLVGETQYF. The chain uses TRBV5-6 and TRBJ2-5; TRBD2 aligns across 8 bases. Germline trimming cut 0 bases from V and 5 bases from J; bases unmatched to any gene: 6. Germline V lookup: CDR1 SGHDT, CDR2 YYEEEE. The CDR3 totals 15 residues.

The chain carries TRBV5-5 and TRBJ2-1; 14 bases are shared with TRBD2. Germline lookup yields CDR1 SGHKS and CDR2 YYEKEE (reference sequence). This CDR3 spans 16 amino acids. Trimming took 3 bases from V and 4 from J; bases not matched to a gene: 3. In DNA form, the CDR3 reads TGTGCCAGCAGCTCCCGGACTAGCGGGGGGTACAATGAGCAGTTCTTC. It specifies CASSSRTSGGYNEQFF.

Regarding this clone: The same CDR3 is also encoded by other DNA sequences in this sample. This CDR3 reads CSVGQGDTEAFF. CDR3 bases: TGCAGCGTCGGACAGGGGGACACTGAAGCTTTCTTT. This chain links TRBV29-1 with TRBJ1-1; TRBD1 agrees at 10 bases. The CDR3 consists of 12 residues. After removal of 6 bases from V and 3 bases from J, the junction contained 1 base not matched to a gene. Germline loops: CDR1 SQVTM, CDR2 ANQGSEA.

The gene calls are TRBV7-8 and TRBJ2-2; the D gene is possibly TRBD1 (5 bases). Germline V lookup: CDR1 SGHVS, CDR2 FQNEAQ. The V end lost 2 bases, the J end lost 4 bases, and 11 bases lay between the germline ends. The CDR3 sequence is 15 residues long. CDR3 region: CASSLRLQGTGELFF. In DNA form, the CDR3 reads TGTGCCAGCAGCTTAAGGCTTCAGGGCACCGGGGAGCTGTTTTTT.

The CDR3 protein is CASSINGAANTEAFF. The CDR3 DNA is TGTGCCAGTAGTATTAATGGGGCCGCAAACACTGAAGCTTTCTTT. The chain couples TRBV19 to TRBJ1-1, with TRBD1 as a possible D gene (5 bases). The V end lost 3 bases, the J end lost 2 bases, and 13 bases lay between the germline ends. CDR1 LNHDA and CDR2 SQIVND come from the germline V gene (reference sequence). The CDR3 runs 15 residues.

The J gene is TRBJ1-2, the V gene TRBV9, with 7 positions matching TRBD1. The germline CDR1 and CDR2 sequences are SGDLS and YYNGEE. Trimming took 5 bases from V and 4 from J; bases not matched to a gene: 5. The CDR3 covers 13 residues. The CDR3 spells CASRGDSFYGYTF. DNA of the CDR3: TGTGCCAGCAGGGGGGACAGCTTCTATGGCTACACCTTC.

This clone was seen just once. J is TRBJ2-7 and V is TRBV7-2; 7 bases are shared with TRBD2. The germline V gene encodes CDR1 SGHTA and CDR2 FQGNSA. V shed 0 bases, J shed 3 bases, and the junction held 2 bases outside the gene matches. CDR3 size: 14 residues. In nucleotides, the CDR3 is TGTGCCAGCAGCTTAGCCTCGGGGGGCTACGAGCAGTACTTC. It specifies CASSLASGGYEQYF.

This chain joins TRBV19 and TRBJ2-1, with 7 bases identical to TRBD1. Germline V gene data show CDR1 as LNHDA and CDR2 as SQIVND (reference sequence). This CDR3 has 17 residues. Losses at the gene ends were 4 bases for V and 1 base for J; bases not matched to a gene: 10. CDR3 amino acids: CASSSRYARGSYNEQFF. In nucleotides, the CDR3 is TGTGCCAGTAGTAGCCGCTACGCCAGGGGGTCCTACAATGAGCAGTTCTTC.

The chain recombines TRBV6-4 with TRBJ1-1; perhaps TRBD1 as D (5 bases). The CDR3 sequence is 13 residues long. The germline gives CDR1 MRHNA, CDR2 SNTAGT. Trimming cost V 6 bases and J 3 bases, with 11 bases left between them. In nucleotides, the CDR3 is TGTGCCAGCAGCGCGACAGTGGACACTGAAGCTTTCTTT. Translated, it gives CASSATVDTEAFF.

V is TRBV4-1 and J is TRBJ1-2; 8 bases are a match to TRBD1. This CDR3 has 15 amino acids. The germline V gene encodes CDR1 MGHRA and CDR2 YSYEKL. With V trimmed by 0 bases and J by 5 bases, 5 bases remained unmatched. The CDR3 DNA is TGCGCCAGCAGCCAAGAGGGACAGGCAGGGTATGGCTACACCTTC. Its protein product is CASSQEGQAGYGYTF.

The V call is TRBV2, the J call TRBJ1-2; 7 nucleotides agree with TRBD1. The length of the CDR3 is 15 residues. The trim removed 5 bases at V and 1 base at J, leaving 7 bases unmatched. Looked up from germline, CDR1 is SNHLY and CDR2 is FYNNEI. The CDR3 loop is CASSLARGNNYGYTF. DNA of the CDR3: TGTGCCAGCAGTCTGGCCAGGGGGAATAACTATGGCTACACCTTC.

This clone was seen just once. The chain recombines TRBV6-6 with TRBJ1-1; no clear D gene. From germline, CDR1 is MNHNY and CDR2 SVGAGI (reference sequence). The CDR3 spans 13 residues. V was shortened by 8 bases and J by 1 base, with 11 bases between the two germline ends. This chain's CDR3 is CASGVEENTEAFF. CDR3 bases: TGTGCCAGCGGGGTGGAGGAGAACACTGAAGCTTTCTTT.

The chain uses TRBV6-6 and TRBJ1-6, with 8 bases that match TRBD1. Trimming removed 4 bases from V and 6 bases from J; junction bases left unmatched: 8. Germline V CDR1 and CDR2: MNHNY, SVGAGI (reference sequence). The length of the CDR3 is 16 residues. CDR3: CASSSSDRASNSPLHF. DNA for the CDR3: TGTGCCAGCAGTTCGTCGGACAGGGCTAGTAATTCACCCCTCCACTTT.

This clone was counted only a few times. The chain has TRBV10-1 and TRBJ2-3; maybe TRBD1 (5 bases). CDR1 and CDR2 from the germline V gene are WNHNN and SYGVQD (reference sequence). The CDR3 is 14 residues long. V dropped 0 bases and J dropped 1 base, with 5 bases sitting between them. The CDR3 coding sequence is TGCGCCAGCAGTGAGTCAGGGGGCACAGATACGCAGTATTTT. Translating it yields CASSESGGTDTQYF.

The count of this clone is one. V gene TRBV4-3 combines with J gene TRBJ1-1; TRBD1 aligns across 7 bases. The CDR3 totals 15 residues. The germline CDR1 and CDR2 sequences are LGHNA and YSLEER. The V gene end was trimmed by 0 bases and the J gene end by 3 bases; junction bases not matched to a gene: 4. DNA for the CDR3: TGCGCCAGCAGCCAAGACGGGACAGTTTACACTGAAGCTTTCTTT. Translated, it gives CASSQDGTVYTEAFF.